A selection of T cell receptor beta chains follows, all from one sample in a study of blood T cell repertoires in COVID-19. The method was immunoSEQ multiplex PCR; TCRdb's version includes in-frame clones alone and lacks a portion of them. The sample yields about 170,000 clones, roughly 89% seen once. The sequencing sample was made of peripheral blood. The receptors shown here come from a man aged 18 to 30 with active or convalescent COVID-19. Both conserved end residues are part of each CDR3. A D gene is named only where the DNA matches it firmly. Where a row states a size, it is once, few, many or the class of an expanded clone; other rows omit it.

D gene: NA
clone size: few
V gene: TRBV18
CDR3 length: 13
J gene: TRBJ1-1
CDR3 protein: CASSAQANTEAFF
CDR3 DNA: TGTGCCAGCTCAGCGCAGGCAAACACTGAAGCTTTCTTT

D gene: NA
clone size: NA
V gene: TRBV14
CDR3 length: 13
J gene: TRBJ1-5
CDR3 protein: CASSLNRDQPQHF
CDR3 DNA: TGTGCCAGCAGCCTGAACAGGGATCAGCCCCAGCATTTT

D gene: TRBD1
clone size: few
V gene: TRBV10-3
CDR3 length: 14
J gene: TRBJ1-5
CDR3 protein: CAISRTGGDQPQHF
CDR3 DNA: TGTGCCATCAGTAGGACAGGGGGGGATCAGCCCCAGCATTTT

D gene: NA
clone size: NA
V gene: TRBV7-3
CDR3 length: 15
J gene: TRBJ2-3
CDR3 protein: CASSTPGHSTDTQYF
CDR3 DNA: TGTGCCAGCAGCACACCGGGACATAGCACAGATACGCAGTATTTT

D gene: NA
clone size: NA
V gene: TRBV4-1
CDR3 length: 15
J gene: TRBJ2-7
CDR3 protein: CASSQALTGPYEQYF
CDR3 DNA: TGCGCCAGCAGCCAAGCGCTCACAGGACCCTACGAGCAGTACTTC

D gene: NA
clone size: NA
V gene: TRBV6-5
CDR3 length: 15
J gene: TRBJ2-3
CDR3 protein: CASPSLGRGTDTQYF
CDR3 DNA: TGTGCCAGCCCCAGTTTGGGGCGAGGAACAGATACGCAGTATTTT

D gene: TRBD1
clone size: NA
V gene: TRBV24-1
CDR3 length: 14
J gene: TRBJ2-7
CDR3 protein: CATSETDRAHEQYF
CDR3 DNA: TGTGCCACCAGTGAAACTGACAGGGCCCACGAGCAGTACTTC

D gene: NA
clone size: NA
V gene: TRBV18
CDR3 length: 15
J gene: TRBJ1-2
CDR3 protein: CASSPRGGQGDGYTF
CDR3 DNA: TGTGCCAGCTCACCACGGGGAGGTCAGGGAGATGGCTACACCTTC

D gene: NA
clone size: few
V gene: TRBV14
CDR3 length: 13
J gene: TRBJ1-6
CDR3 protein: CASSTILQGPLHF
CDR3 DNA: TGTGCCAGCAGCACCATCCTTCAGGGACCCCTCCACTTT

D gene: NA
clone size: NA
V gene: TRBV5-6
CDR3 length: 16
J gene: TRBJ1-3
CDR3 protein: CASSRRQATSGNTIYF
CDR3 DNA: TGTGCCAGCAGCCGCCGACAGGCTACCTCTGGAAACACCATATATTTT

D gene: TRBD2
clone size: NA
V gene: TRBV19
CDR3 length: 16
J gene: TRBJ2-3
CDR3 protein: CASSSGLAGRTDTQYF
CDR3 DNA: TGTGCCAGTAGTTCCGGACTAGCGGGACGCACAGATACGCAGTATTTT

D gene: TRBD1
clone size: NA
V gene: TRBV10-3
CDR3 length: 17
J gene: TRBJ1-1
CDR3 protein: CAISVLDRGLGNTEAFF
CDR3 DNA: TGTGCCATCAGTGTACTGGACAGGGGTCTGGGGAACACTGAAGCTTTCTTT

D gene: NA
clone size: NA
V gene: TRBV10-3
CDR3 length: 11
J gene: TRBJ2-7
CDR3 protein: CAISDIYEQYF
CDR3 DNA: TGTGCCATCAGTGACATCTACGAGCAGTACTTC

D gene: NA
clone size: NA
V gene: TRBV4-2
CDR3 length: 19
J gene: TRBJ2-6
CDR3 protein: CASSLPEEEGDNGANVLTF
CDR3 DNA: TGTGCCAGCAGCCTCCCAGAAGAAGAGGGAGATAATGGGGCCAACGTCCTGACTTTC

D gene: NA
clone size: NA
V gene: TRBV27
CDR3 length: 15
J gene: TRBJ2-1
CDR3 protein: CASSRESPSYNEQFF
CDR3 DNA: TGTGCCAGCAGCCGCGAATCCCCGTCCTACAATGAGCAGTTCTTC

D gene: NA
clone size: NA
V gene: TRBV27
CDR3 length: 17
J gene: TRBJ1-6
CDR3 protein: CASSLIGGVVSNSPLHF
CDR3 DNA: TGTGCCAGCAGTTTGATAGGAGGGGTCGTTTCTAATTCACCCCTCCACTTT

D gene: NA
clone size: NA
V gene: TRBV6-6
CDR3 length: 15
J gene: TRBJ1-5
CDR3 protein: CASSPPEKSNQPQHF
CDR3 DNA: TGTGCCAGCAGTCCCCCGGAGAAGTCCAATCAGCCCCAGCATTTT

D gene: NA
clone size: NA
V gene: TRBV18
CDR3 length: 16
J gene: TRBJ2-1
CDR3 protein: CASSTASDPTYNEQFF
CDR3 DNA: TGTGCCAGCTCAACGGCTAGCGACCCAACCTACAATGAGCAGTTCTTC

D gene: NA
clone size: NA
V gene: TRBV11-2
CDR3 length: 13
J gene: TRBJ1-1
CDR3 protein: CASSPRYGVEAFF
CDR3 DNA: TGTGCCAGCAGCCCAAGGTACGGGGTTGAAGCTTTCTTT

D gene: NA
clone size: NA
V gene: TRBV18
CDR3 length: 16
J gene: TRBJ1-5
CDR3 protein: CASSPPGAGILLPQHF
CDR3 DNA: TGTGCCAGCTCACCACCGGGGGCAGGGATTTTGCTGCCCCAGCATTTT

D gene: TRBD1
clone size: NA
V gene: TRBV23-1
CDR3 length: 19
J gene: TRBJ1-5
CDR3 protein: CASSQMAGGVGLCNQPQHF
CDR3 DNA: TGCGCCAGCAGTCAAATGGCAGGGGGCGTCGGTCTATGCAATCAGCCCCAGCATTTT

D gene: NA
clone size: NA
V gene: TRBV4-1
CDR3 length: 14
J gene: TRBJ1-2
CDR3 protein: CASSQVEGNYGYTF
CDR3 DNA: TGCGCCAGCAGCCAAGTGGAGGGCAACTATGGCTACACCTTC

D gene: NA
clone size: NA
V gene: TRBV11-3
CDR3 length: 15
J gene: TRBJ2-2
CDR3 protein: CASSFQGRKTGELFF
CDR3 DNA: TGTGCCAGCAGCTTCCAGGGTCGAAAAACCGGGGAGCTGTTTTTT

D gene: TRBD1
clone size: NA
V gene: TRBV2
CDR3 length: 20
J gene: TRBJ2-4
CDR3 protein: CASSDPGQGPFWVAKNIQYF
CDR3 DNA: TGTGCCAGCAGTGATCCGGGACAGGGACCCTTCTGGGTAGCCAAAAACATTCAGTACTTC

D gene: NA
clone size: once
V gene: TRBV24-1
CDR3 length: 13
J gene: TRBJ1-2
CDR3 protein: CATSDRGIEGYTF
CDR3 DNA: TGTGCCACCAGTGATAGAGGGATTGAGGGCTACACCTTC

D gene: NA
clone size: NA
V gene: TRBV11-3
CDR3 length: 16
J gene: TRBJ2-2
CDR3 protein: CASSLYGGDHTGELFF
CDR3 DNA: TGTGCCAGCAGCTTATATGGAGGGGATCACACCGGGGAGCTGTTTTTT

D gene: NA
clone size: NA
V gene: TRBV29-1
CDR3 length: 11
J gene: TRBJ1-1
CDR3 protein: CSVLLNTEAFF
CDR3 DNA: TGCAGCGTCCTCTTGAACACTGAAGCTTTCTTT

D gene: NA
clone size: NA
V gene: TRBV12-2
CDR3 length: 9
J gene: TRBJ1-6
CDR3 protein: CASRCLDIF
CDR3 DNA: TGTGCAAGTCGCTGTTTAGATATTTTT

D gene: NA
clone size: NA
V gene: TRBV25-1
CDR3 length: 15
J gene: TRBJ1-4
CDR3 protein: CASRKVGSSGEKLFF
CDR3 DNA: TGTGCCAGCCGTAAGGTCGGCAGTTCGGGTGAAAAACTGTTTTTT

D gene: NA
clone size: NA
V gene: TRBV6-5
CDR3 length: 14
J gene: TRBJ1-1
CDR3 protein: CASMYVGMRSEAFF
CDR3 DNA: TGTGCCAGCATGTATGTCGGTATGAGAAGTGAAGCTTTCTTT

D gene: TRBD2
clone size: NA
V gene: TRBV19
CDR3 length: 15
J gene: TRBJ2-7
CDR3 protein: CASSIGLAGVYEQYF
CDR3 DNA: TGTGCCAGTAGTATTGGACTAGCGGGAGTATACGAGCAGTACTTC

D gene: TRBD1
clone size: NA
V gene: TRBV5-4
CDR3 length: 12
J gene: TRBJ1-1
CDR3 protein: CASPTGSTEAFF
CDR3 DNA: TGTGCCAGCCCGACAGGGAGCACTGAAGCTTTCTTT

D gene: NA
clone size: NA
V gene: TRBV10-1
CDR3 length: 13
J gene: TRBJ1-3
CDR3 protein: CASSSSSGNTIYF
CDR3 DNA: TGCGCCAGCAGTTCGTCAAGCGGAAACACCATATATTTT

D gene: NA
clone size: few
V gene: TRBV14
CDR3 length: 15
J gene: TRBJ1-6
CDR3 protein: CASSQALGAGSPLHF
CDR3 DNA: TGTGCCAGCAGCCAAGCTTTGGGGGCGGGTTCACCCCTCCACTTT

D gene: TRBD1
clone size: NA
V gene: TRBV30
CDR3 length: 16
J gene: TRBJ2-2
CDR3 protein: CAWNGQGGIPTGELFF
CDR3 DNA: TGTGCCTGGAACGGACAGGGGGGAATTCCCACCGGGGAGCTGTTTTTT

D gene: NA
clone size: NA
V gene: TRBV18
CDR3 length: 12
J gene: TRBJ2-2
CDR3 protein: CASSPFSGELFF
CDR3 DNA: TGTGCCAGCTCACCATTCTCCGGGGAGCTGTTTTTT

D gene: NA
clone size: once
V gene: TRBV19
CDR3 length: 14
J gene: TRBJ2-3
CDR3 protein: CASSRVVLGDTQYF
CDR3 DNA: TGTGCCAGTTCCAGGGTGGTTCTTGGAGATACGCAGTATTTT

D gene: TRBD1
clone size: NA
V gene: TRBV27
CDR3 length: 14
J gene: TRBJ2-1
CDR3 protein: CASCRLRTGGEQFF
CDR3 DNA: TGTGCCAGCTGCCGCCTTCGGACAGGGGGTGAGCAGTTCTTC

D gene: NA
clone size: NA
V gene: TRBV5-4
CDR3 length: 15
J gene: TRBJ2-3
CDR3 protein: CASSLPGTTADTQYF
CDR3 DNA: TGTGCCAGCAGCTTGCCGGGAACCACAGCAGATACGCAGTATTTT

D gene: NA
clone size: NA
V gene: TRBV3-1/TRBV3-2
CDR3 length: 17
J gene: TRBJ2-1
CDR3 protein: CASSQDIVRDRDNEQFF
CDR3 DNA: TGTGCCAGCAGCCAAGATATCGTGAGAGACCGGGACAATGAGCAGTTCTTC

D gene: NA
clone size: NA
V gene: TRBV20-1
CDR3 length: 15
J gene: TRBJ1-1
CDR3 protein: CSASSPQAGNTEAFF
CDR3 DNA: TGCAGTGCTAGTTCCCCACAGGCAGGGAACACTGAAGCTTTCTTT

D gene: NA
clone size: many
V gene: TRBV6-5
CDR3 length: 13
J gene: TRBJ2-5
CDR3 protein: CASSEGFGETQYF
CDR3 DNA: TGTGCCAGCAGCGAGGGTTTTGGGGAGACCCAGTACTTC

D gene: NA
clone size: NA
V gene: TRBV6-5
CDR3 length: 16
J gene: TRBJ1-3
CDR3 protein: CASSYSSGFSGNTIYF
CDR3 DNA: TGTGCCAGCAGTTACTCATCGGGATTCTCTGGAAACACCATATATTTT

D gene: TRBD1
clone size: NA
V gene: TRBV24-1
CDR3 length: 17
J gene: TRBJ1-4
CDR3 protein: CATSDTNAGGIGEKLFF
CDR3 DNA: TGTGCCACCAGTGACACCAATGCAGGGGGGATCGGGGAAAAACTGTTTTTT

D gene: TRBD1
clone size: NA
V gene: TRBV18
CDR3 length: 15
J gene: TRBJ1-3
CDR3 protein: CASSSGQALRNTIYF
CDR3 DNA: TGTGCCAGCTCATCCGGACAGGCTCTGAGGAACACCATATATTTT

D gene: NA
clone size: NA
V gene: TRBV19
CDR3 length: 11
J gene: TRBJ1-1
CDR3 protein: CASSKNTEAFF
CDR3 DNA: TGTGCCAGTAGCAAGAACACTGAAGCTTTCTTT

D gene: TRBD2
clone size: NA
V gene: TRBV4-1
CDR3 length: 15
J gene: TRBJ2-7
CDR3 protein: CASSRQGLAGYEQYF
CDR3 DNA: TGCGCCAGCAGCCGACAGGGACTAGCGGGTTACGAGCAGTACTTC

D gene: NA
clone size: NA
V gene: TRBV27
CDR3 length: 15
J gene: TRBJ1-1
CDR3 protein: CASSFGWGRYTEAFF
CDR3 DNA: TGTGCCAGCAGTTTTGGGTGGGGGCGGTACACTGAAGCTTTCTTT

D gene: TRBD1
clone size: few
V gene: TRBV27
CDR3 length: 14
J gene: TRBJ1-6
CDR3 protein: CASSLRDRNSPLHF
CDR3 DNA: TGTGCCAGCAGTTTGCGGGACAGGAATTCACCCCTCCACTTT